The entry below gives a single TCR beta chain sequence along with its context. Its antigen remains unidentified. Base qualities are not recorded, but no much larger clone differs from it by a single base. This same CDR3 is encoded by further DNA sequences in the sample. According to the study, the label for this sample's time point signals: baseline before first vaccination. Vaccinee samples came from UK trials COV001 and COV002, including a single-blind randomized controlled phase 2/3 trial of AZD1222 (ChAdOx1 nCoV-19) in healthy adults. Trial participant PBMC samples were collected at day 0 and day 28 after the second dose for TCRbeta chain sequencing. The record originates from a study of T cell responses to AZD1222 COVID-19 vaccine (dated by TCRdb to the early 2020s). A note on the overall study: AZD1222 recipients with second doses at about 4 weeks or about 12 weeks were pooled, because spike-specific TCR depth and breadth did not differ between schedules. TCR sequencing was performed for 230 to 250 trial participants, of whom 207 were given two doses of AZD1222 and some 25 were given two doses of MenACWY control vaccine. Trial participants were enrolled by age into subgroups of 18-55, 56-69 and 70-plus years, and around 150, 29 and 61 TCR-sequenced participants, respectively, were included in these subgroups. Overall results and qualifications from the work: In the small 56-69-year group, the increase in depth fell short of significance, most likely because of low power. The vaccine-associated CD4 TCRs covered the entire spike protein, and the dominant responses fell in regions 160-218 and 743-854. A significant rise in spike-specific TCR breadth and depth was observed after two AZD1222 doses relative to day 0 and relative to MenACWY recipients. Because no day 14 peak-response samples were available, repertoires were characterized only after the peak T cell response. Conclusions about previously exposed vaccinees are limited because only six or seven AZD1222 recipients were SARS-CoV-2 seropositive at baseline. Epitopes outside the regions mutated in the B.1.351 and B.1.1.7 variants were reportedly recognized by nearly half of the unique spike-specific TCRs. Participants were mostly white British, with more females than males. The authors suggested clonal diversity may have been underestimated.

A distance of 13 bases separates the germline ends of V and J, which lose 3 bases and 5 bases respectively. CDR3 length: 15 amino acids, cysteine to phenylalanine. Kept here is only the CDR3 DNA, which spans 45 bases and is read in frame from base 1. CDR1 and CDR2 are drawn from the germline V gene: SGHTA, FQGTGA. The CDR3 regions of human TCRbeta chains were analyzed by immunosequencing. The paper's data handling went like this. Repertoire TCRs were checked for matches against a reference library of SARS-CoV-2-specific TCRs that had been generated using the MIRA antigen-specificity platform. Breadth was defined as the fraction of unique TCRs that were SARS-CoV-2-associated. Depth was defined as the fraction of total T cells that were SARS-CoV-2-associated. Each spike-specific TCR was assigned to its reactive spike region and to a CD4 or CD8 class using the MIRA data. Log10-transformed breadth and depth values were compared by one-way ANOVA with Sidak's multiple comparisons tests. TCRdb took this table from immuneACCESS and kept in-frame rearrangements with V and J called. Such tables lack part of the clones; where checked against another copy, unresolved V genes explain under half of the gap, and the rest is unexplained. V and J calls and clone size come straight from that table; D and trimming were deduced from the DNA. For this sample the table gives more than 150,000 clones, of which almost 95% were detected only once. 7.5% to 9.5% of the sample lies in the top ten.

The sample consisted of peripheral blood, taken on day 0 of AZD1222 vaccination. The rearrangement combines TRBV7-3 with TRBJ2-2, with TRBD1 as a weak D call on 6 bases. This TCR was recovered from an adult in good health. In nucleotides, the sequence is TGTGCCAGCAGCTTTGGGGGCCGGGGAACCGGGGAGCTGTTTTTT. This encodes CASSFGGRGTGELFF.